This entry lists 5 T cell receptor beta chains sequenced from one sample in a study of T cells in Graves' hyperthyroidism and ophthalmopathy. RNA transcripts gave rise to amplified TCR beta CDR3 regions. Researchers ran a first-round RT-PCR on the TCR CDR3 using the HTBI primer set. One entry per CDR3 protein results from TCRdb running MiXCR on the multiplex PCR reads. The sample contains around 280,000 distinct CDR3 sequences, around 13% of which appear only once. The sequencing input was blood. The receptors come from a woman aged 40 to 50 with Graves' hyperthyroidism.

This clonotype was picked up many times. V gene TRBV7-9 combines with J gene TRBJ2-1; no clear D. V shed 2 bases and J shed 6 bases, with 11 bases lying between them. The CDR3 is made up of 14 amino acids. CDR1 and CDR2 (germline): SEHNR, FQNEAQ (reference sequence). The CDR3, as DNA: TGTGCCAGCAGCTTATTGGTTAAACGCAATGAGCAGTTCTTC. It encodes CASSLLVKRNEQFF.

This chain connects TRBV20-1 to TRBJ2-7; 13 bases map to TRBD2. The CDR3 is 18 residues long. V was clipped by 0 bases and J by 3 bases; unmatched bases: 11. The germline V gene encodes CDR1 DFQATT and CDR2 SNEGSKA (reference sequence). The CDR3 DNA is TGCAGTGCTAGAGAGGGGGTTACTAGCGGGAGGGCCCTCTACGAGCAGTACTTC. Translating it yields CSAREGVTSGRALYEQYF.

The chain combines TRBV24-1 with TRBJ1-1; a weak D match, TRBD1 (6 bases). This CDR3 region has 15 residues. Between the trimmed V and J ends, which lost 3 bases and 3 bases, there was a span of 13 bases. Per germline, CDR1 KGHDR and CDR2 SFDVKD. CDR3 sequence: CATSDPRAGDTEAFF. The CDR3 DNA reads TGTGCCACCAGTGATCCAAGGGCAGGGGACACTGAAGCTTTCTTT.

This rearrangement joins TRBV11-2 to TRBJ2-5; D remains ambiguous. Between the trimmed V and J ends, which lost 4 bases and 1 base, there was a span of 10 bases. CDR3 length: 14 residues. Germline loops: CDR1 SGHAT, CDR2 FQNNGV. The DNA for the CDR3 is TGTGCCAGCAGCTCCGCGGCAGGCCAAGAGACCCAGTACTTC. This encodes CASSSAAGQETQYF.

There are many counts of this clonotype. The genes are TRBV7-8 and TRBJ1-2; TRBD1 matches 8 bases. Unmatched junction bases numbered 6, after V lost 6 bases and J lost 0 bases. The CDR3 is 15 amino acids. Germline CDR1 is SGHVS and CDR2 is FQNEAQ. The CDR3 reads CASSPGTGPNYGYTF. In DNA form, the CDR3 reads TGTGCCAGCAGTCCAGGGACAGGACCTAACTATGGCTACACCTTC.